The 20 T cell receptor beta chains listed next were all sequenced from one sample in a study of shared clonotypes between healthy human individuals. Profiling relied on immunoSEQ multiplex PCR, and the TCRdb table lists in-frame clones only, not all of them. The sample has roughly 700,000 clones, 74% seen once. Sequencing was done on a sample of memory CD4+ T cells sorted from blood. Described subset: CD45RA-negative fraction. These receptors originate from a woman under 40 in good health.

This chain uses TRBV2 with TRBJ2-3; a possible D gene is TRBD1 (6 bases). V lost 5 bases to trimming and J lost 3 bases, with 9 bases between them. Germline V CDR1 and CDR2: SNHLY, FYNNEI. There are 13 residues in the CDR3. The chain's CDR3 is CASSLDRTDTQYF. As DNA, the CDR3 is TGTGCCAGCAGTCTGGACAGAACAGATACGCAGTATTTT. Full variable domain (remainder filled in from reference TRBV2 and TRBJ2-3): EPEVTQTPSHQVTQMGQEVILRCVPISNHLYFYWYRQILGQKVEFLVSFYNNEISEKSEIFDDQFSVERPDGSNFTLKIRSTKLEDSAMYFCASSLDRTDTQYFGPGTRLTVL.

The J gene is TRBJ1-1, the V gene TRBV5-1; D is unclear. The CDR3 is made up of 12 amino acids. Germline V CDR1 and CDR2: SGHRS, YFSETQ. V dropped 4 bases and J dropped 4 bases, with 8 bases sitting between them. The CDR3 loop reads CASSPVGTEAFF. The DNA of the CDR3 is TGCGCCAGCAGCCCCGTTGGCACTGAAGCTTTCTTT.

This clone was counted a single time. J is TRBJ2-7 and V is TRBV28; 12 positions match TRBD2. Germline V gives CDR1 MDHEN, CDR2 SYDVKM. The junction had 10 bases not matched to a gene; V was cut back by 7 bases and J by 6 bases. The CDR3 totals 15 residues. CDR3 sequence (DNA): TGTGCCAGCAAACTTTCGGAACTAGCGGGAGGCGAGCAGTACTTC. Encoded protein: CASKLSELAGGEQYF.

This chain links TRBV11-2 with TRBJ1-4, with D maybe TRBD1 (5 bases). This CDR3 has 14 amino acids. V lost 7 bases and J 8 bases, leaving 17 bases between the germline ends. Germline CDR1 and CDR2: SGHAT and FQNNGV. The CDR3, as DNA: TGTGCCAGCACCGGGGCGGGGGTACACGAAAAACTGTTTTTT. Translation gives CASTGAGVHEKLFF.

The V gene is TRBV10-1, the J gene TRBJ1-1, with D perhaps TRBD1 (5 bases). The CDR3 is made up of 13 amino acids. Trimming took 4 bases from V and 11 from J, leaving 17 bases between them. The germline V gene has CDR1 WNHNN and CDR2 SYGVQD (reference sequence). CDR3 region: CASSGTGSLNAFF. CDR3 DNA sequence: TGCGCCAGCAGTGGAACAGGTTCACTCAACGCTTTCTTT.

A single count supports this clone. The V and J genes are TRBV28 and TRBJ2-2; D may be TRBD1 (5 bases). In germline, CDR1 is MDHEN, CDR2 SYDVKM. The length of the CDR3 is 13 residues. Trimming removed 3 bases from V and 4 bases from J, with 6 bases in between. This CDR3 reads CASSFRATGELFF. The CDR3 nucleotides read TGTGCCAGCAGTTTCAGGGCCACCGGGGAGCTGTTTTTT.

The V call is TRBV7-9, the J call TRBJ1-3; 8 bases are a match to TRBD1. The J segment lost 4 bases and the V segment lost 7 bases, leaving 6 bases of the junction unmatched. This CDR3 region has 14 residues. From germline, CDR1 is SEHNR and CDR2 FQNEAQ (reference sequence). CDR3 bases: TGTGCCAGCAATGACAGGGGTAACGGAAACACCATATATTTT. Encoded protein: CASNDRGNGNTIYF.

In nucleotides, the CDR3 is TGTGCCAGTAGTATTCTTCAGGGACGTAAACAGCCCCAGCATTTT. This codes for CASSILQGRKQPQHF. This sequence joins TRBV19 and TRBJ1-5; tentatively, D is TRBD1 (5 bases). The CDR3 runs to 15 residues. The germline V gene has CDR1 LNHDA and CDR2 SQIVND (reference sequence). The ends were cut back, 3 bases at V and 7 bases at J, with 16 bases in the middle.

CDR3 DNA: TGTGCCAGCAGCCAAGCCCAGCTCCCCTACAATGAGCAGTTCTTC. Protein product: CASSQAQLPYNEQFF. This chain joins TRBV4-2 and TRBJ2-1; no clear D gene. CDR1 LGHNA and CDR2 YNFKEQ come from the germline V gene. With 1 base removed from V and 2 bases from J, the gap between germline ends came to 9 bases. The CDR3 has 15 residues.

This clone was counted a few times. J is TRBJ1-4 and V is TRBV5-1; 10 nucleotides line up with TRBD1. Germline CDR1 SGHRS, CDR2 YFSETQ. This CDR3 is built from 14 residues. J gave up 8 bases and V 4 bases, and 5 bases lay outside the gene matches. Here the CDR3 DNA reads TGCGCCAGCAGCCACGGGACAGGGGTCGAAAAACTGTTTTTT. This encodes CASSHGTGVEKLFF.

The chain employs TRBV5-4 and TRBJ1-3, with 8 bases aligning to TRBD1. Germline-derived CDR1 and CDR2 are SGHNT and YYREEE (reference sequence). V shed 4 bases and J 4 bases; nucleotides not matched to a gene: 10. The CDR3 extends over 16 amino acids. The CDR3 bases are TGTGCCAGCAGCCAAGAGCTGCGGACAGGGGGAAACACCATATATTTT. Translation: CASSQELRTGGNTIYF.

The CDR3 bases are TGTGCCAGCAGTTACGCCCTCCCCCTTAGCGGGAGGGCGTTCGAGCAGTACTTC. It is translated as CASSYALPLSGRAFEQYF. V gene TRBV6-4 combines with J gene TRBJ2-7; 11 bases fit TRBD2. V lost 5 bases to trimming and J lost 6 bases; unmatched junction nucleotides: 18. This CDR3 is built from 18 residues. The germline V gene encodes CDR1 MRHNA and CDR2 SNTAGT.

The V call is TRBV6-6, the J call TRBJ2-6, with a tentative D call TRBD1 (5 bases). The ends were cut back, 6 bases at V and 9 bases at J, with 9 bases in the middle. Germline V CDR1 and CDR2: MNHNY, SVGAGI (reference sequence). CDR3 length equals 12 residues. The CDR3 loop reads CASSRVGNVLTF. CDR3 in DNA: TGTGCCAGCAGCAGGGTGGGCAACGTCCTGACTTTC.

This clone was seen only once. V is TRBV7-9 and J is TRBJ2-7; 11 nucleotides align to TRBD2. Looked up from germline, CDR1 is SEHNR and CDR2 is FQNEAQ (reference sequence). The CDR3 totals 14 residues. Trimming cost V 6 bases and J 6 bases; bases outside gene matches: 7. The DNA for the CDR3 is TGTGCCAGCAGATCACTAGCGGGAGAGGTCGAGCAGTACTTC. It translates to CASRSLAGEVEQYF.

This clone is a singleton in its sample. The chain combines TRBV2 with TRBJ2-7; the D gene is possibly TRBD1 (5 bases). CDR1 SNHLY and CDR2 FYNNEI come from the germline V gene. The CDR3 sequence is 11 residues long. The V end lost 3 bases, the J end lost 5 bases, and 5 bases lay between the germline ends. This CDR3 is CASSETDEQYF. CDR3 sequence (DNA): TGTGCCAGCAGTGAGACAGACGAGCAGTACTTC.

The V call is TRBV7-2, the J call TRBJ1-1; D unresolved. V shed 7 bases and J shed 0 bases, with 15 bases lying between them. Per the germline V gene, CDR1 is SGHTA and CDR2 is FQGNSA. The CDR3 is 15 amino acids. This CDR3 reads CASTLLAGMNTEAFF. CDR3 sequence (DNA): TGTGCCAGCACCCTTTTGGCGGGCATGAACACTGAAGCTTTCTTT.

This chain links TRBV10-2 with TRBJ2-1; D may match TRBD1 or TRBD2 (5 bases each). The germline CDR1 and CDR2 sequences are WSHSY and SAAADI. The CDR3 is 17 residues long. V was cut by 0 bases and J by 7 bases, with 19 bases left in between. The CDR3 coding sequence is TGCGCCAGCAGTGAGTCGGGGCGTCTGGGAGAGGAGAATGAGCAGTTCTTC. The encoded protein is CASSESGRLGEENEQFF.

The chain is built from TRBV18 and TRBJ2-3; 9 nucleotides agree with TRBD2. Germline V gene lookup returns CDR1 KGHSH and CDR2 LQKENI. The ends lost 3 bases at V and 0 bases at J; junction bases unmatched: 10. This CDR3 is built from 18 residues. The CDR3 DNA follows: TGTGCCAGCTCACCGCTTATAATAGCGGGAGTTAGCACAGATACGCAGTATTTT. Protein sequence: CASSPLIIAGVSTDTQYF. The full variable domain, in which reference TRBV18 and TRBJ2-3 provide the parts outside the CDR3, is NAGVMQNPRHLVRRRGQEARLRCSPMKGHSHVYWYRQLPEEGLKFMVYLQKENIIDESGMPKERFSAEFPKEGPSILRIQQVVRGDSAAYFCASSPLIIAGVSTDTQYFGPGTRLTVL.

The chain combines TRBV10-3 with TRBJ1-5, with 9 bases aligning to TRBD1. Unmatched junction bases numbered 2, after V lost 6 bases and J lost 5 bases. The CDR3 has 13 residues. Germline-derived CDR1 and CDR2 are ENHRY and SYGVKD. CDR3 region: CAISRDRDQPQHF. CDR3 bases: TGTGCCATCAGCCGGGACAGGGATCAGCCCCAGCATTTT.

The chain is built from TRBV30 and TRBJ1-2, with D perhaps TRBD1 (6 bases). Germline loops: CDR1 GTSNPN, CDR2 SVGIG (reference sequence). V shed 3 bases and J shed 2 bases, with 13 bases lying between them. This CDR3 is built from 14 residues. CDR3 sequence: CAWRPGHANYGYTF. CDR3 sequence (DNA): TGTGCCTGGAGGCCGGGACACGCCAACTATGGCTACACCTTC.